The 15 T cell receptor beta chains below all came from one sample that was sequenced in a study of T cells in Graves' hyperthyroidism and ophthalmopathy. The investigators amplified TCR beta CDR3 regions from RNA transcripts. TCR CDR3 underwent first-round RT-PCR with the HTBI primer set. One entry per CDR3 protein results from TCRdb running MiXCR on the multiplex PCR reads. Here the sample spans 250,000 to 300,000 distinct CDR3 sequences, about 14% being singletons. The sequenced sample was blood. Every receptor here comes from a woman between 40 and 55 years old with Graves' hyperthyroidism that later progressed to Graves' ophthalmopathy.

This clonotype was seen a few times. The rearrangement links TRBV3-1 to TRBJ2-3, with 10 bases identical to TRBD2. The germline V gene has CDR1 LGHDT and CDR2 YNNKEL (reference sequence). After removal of 5 bases from V and 5 bases from J, the junction contained 7 bases not matched to a gene. This CDR3 spans 15 amino acids. This chain's CDR3 is CASSDLAGAGDTQYF. For the CDR3, the DNA is TGTGCCAGCAGCGACCTAGCGGGAGCGGGAGATACGCAGTATTTT.

V is TRBV19 and J is TRBJ1-2, with D possibly TRBD1 on 6 matching bases. Per germline, CDR1 LNHDA and CDR2 SQIVND (reference sequence). This CDR3 region has 11 residues. V dropped 8 bases and J dropped 4 bases, with 8 bases sitting between them. The CDR3 loop reads CASLQGYGYTF. DNA for the CDR3: TGTGCCAGTCTACAGGGCTATGGCTACACCTTC.

The sample holds many counts of this clonotype. This chain connects TRBV11-2 to TRBJ2-1, with 11 nucleotides matching TRBD2. V trimming: 5 bases; J trimming: 4 bases; junction bases outside the gene matches: 10. The germline gives CDR1 SGHAT, CDR2 FQNNGV. The CDR3 contains 17 residues. Here the CDR3 reads CASSPIAGGGQYNEQFF. As DNA, the CDR3 is TGTGCCAGCAGCCCGATAGCGGGAGGGGGCCAATACAATGAGCAGTTCTTC.

The table lists this clonotype with many counts. The V and J genes are TRBV3-1 and TRBJ1-1; D unresolved. V was clipped by 0 bases and J by 4 bases, with 6 bases between them. The CDR3 is 13 amino acids. The germline V gene has CDR1 LGHDT and CDR2 YNNKEL (reference sequence). In DNA, the CDR3 is TGTGCCAGCAGCCAAGAAGGTGGCACTGAAGCTTTCTTT. Its translation is CASSQEGGTEAFF.

This clonotype was observed a few times. J is TRBJ1-2 and V is TRBV4-1; D uncertain. Germline CDR1 MGHRA, CDR2 YSYEKL. Trimming pared 0 bases from V and 8 bases from J, leaving 16 bases between. The CDR3 length is 15 residues. This CDR3 reads CASSQERSTPGGYTF. The CDR3 region has the DNA TGCGCCAGCAGCCAAGAACGGTCCACCCCGGGAGGCTACACCTTC.

This clonotype was counted at least ten times. V is TRBV9 and J is TRBJ2-7; TRBD2 agrees at 11 bases. The CDR3 has 16 residues. The junction had 10 bases not matched to a gene; V was cut back by 3 bases and J by 5 bases. Germline V gene sequence: CDR1 SGDLS, CDR2 YYNGEE. The CDR3: CASSARGTSGMNEQYF. CDR3 in DNA: TGTGCCAGCAGCGCCAGAGGGACTAGCGGAATGAACGAGCAGTACTTC.

V and J are TRBV18 and TRBJ2-7; 8 bases line up with TRBD1. The ends lost 3 bases at V and 2 bases at J; junction bases unmatched: 6. The CDR3 is 15 amino acids. Looked up from germline, CDR1 is KGHSH and CDR2 is LQKENI. CDR3: CASSPPGQAAYEQYF. CDR3 sequence (DNA): TGTGCCAGCTCACCCCCGGGACAGGCTGCCTACGAGCAGTACTTC.

This clonotype was recorded many times. The chain uses TRBV10-3 and TRBJ2-1; 8 bases fit TRBD1. This CDR3 has 16 amino acids. J lost 6 bases, V lost 4 bases, and 11 bases had no gene match. Germline loops: CDR1 ENHRY, CDR2 SYGVKD. CDR3 sequence (DNA): TGTGCCATCAGTGCCAGACCGACAGGGGACGGCAATGAGCAGTTCTTC. Amino acids: CAISARPTGDGNEQFF.

This clonotype was seen a few times. The chain is built from TRBV6-1 and TRBJ1-5, with TRBD1 identical over 7 bases. The CDR3 has 14 amino acids. V shed 6 bases, J shed 2 bases, and the junction held 4 bases outside the gene matches. Germline CDR1 and CDR2: MNHNS and SASEGT. The CDR3 nucleotides are TGTGCCAGCAGGGCAGGGGGTGGCAATCAGCCCCAGCATTTT. Translating it yields CASRAGGGNQPQHF.

This clonotype came up many times. The chain has TRBV28 and TRBJ1-1; TRBD1 is a possible D gene (5 bases). The V end was cut by 4 bases, the J end by 6 bases, with 15 bases between. CDR3 size: 14 residues. Germline values: CDR1 MDHEN, CDR2 SYDVKM. CDR3 protein: CASSSPRVWAEAFF. In nucleotides, the CDR3 is TGTGCCAGCAGTTCCCCCAGGGTTTGGGCTGAAGCTTTCTTT.

This clonotype was recorded many times. The chain employs TRBV12-3 or TRBV12-4 and TRBJ2-7; TRBD2 matches at 9 bases. The junction had 6 bases not matched to a gene; V was cut back by 3 bases and J by 0 bases. The CDR3 covers 16 residues. The CDR3 nucleotides read TGTGCCAGCAGTTTCGATTCTAGCGGGACCTCCTACGAGCAGTACTTC. It specifies CASSFDSSGTSYEQYF.

This clonotype was picked up many times. This sequence joins TRBV7-8 and TRBJ2-3; TRBD2 agrees at 11 bases. With 5 bases clipped from V and 4 bases from J, the junction kept 8 bases outside the gene matches. Germline lookup yields CDR1 SGHVS and CDR2 FQNEAQ. This CDR3 contains 16 residues. CDR3 sequence reads: CASSRELAGDSDTQYF. The DNA for the CDR3 is TGTGCCAGCAGCCGAGAACTAGCGGGAGATTCAGATACGCAGTATTTT.

The table lists this clonotype with many counts. The chain is built from TRBV4-1 and TRBJ1-1, with 7 bases matching TRBD1. J gave up 3 bases and V 4 bases, and 8 bases lay outside the gene matches. CDR1 and CDR2 (germline): MGHRA, YSYEKL. This CDR3 is 15 amino acids long. The CDR3 nucleotides read TGCGCCAGCAGCCTGAGGGGGCTGGTTGACACTGAAGCTTTCTTT. It translates to CASSLRGLVDTEAFF.

This clonotype was picked up many times. The chain employs TRBV18 and TRBJ1-5; TRBD1 agrees at 8 bases. With V trimmed by 4 bases and J by 5 bases, 1 base remained unmatched. The CDR3 sequence is 13 residues long. From germline, CDR1 is KGHSH and CDR2 LQKENI. CDR3 coding DNA: TGTGCCAGCTCACAGACAGGGGATCAGCCCCAGCATTTT. Amino acids: CASSQTGDQPQHF.

Note on this clonotype: A read error is possible here, since a much larger clone lies one base away. The V call is TRBV4-1, the J call TRBJ2-1; 7 bases fit TRBD1. With V trimmed by 0 bases and J by 8 bases, 19 bases remained unmatched. The germline V gene encodes CDR1 MGHRA and CDR2 YSYEKL. This CDR3 is 19 amino acids long. CDR3 coding DNA: TGCGCCAGCAGCCAAGAGAGGATTGGTGGGACAGTGACTTACGATGAGCAGTTCTTC. Protein sequence: CASSQERIGGTVTYDEQFF.